This TCR beta chain was profiled in a study of CD8 T cells in ankylosing spondylitis. A single record per CDR3 protein comes from TCRdb applying MiXCR to the 5' RACE reads. The table lists 250,000 to 400,000 distinct CDR3 sequences, around 10% of them singletons. Many counts were recorded for this clonotype. Germline loops: CDR1 MNHEY, CDR2 SVGAGI. V was shortened by 0 bases and J by 0 bases, with 6 bases between the two germline ends. The CDR3 extends over 15 amino acids. Sequencing was carried out using blood, either unsorted or a sorted T cell fraction (not recorded which). The sequence came from a female donor with ankylosing spondylitis or in good health (not recorded which). This chain uses TRBV6-5 with TRBJ2-1; possibly TRBD1 for D (5 bases). CDR3 coding DNA: TGTGCCAGCAGTTACTCCCAGGGCTCCTACAATGAGCAGTTCTTC. Protein: CASSYSQGSYNEQFF.